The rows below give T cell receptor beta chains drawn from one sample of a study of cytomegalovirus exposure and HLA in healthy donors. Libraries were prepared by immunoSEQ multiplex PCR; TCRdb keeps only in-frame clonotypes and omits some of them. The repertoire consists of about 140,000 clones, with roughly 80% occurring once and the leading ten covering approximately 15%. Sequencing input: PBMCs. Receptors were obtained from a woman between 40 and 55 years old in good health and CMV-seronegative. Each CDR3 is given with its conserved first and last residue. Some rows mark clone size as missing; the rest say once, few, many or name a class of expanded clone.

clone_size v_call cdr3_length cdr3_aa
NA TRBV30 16 CAWSGSRGRSTDTQYF
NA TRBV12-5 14 CASATSGSTDTQYF
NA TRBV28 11 CASTGEGEQFF
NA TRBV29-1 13 CSAGTSGSYEQYF
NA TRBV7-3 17 CASSLNGISSSTDTQYF
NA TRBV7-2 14 CASSFGGSLETQYF
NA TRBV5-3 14 CARSLVARANEQFF
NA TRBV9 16 CASSVDWGPMNTEAFF
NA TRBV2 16 CASSVDSRSNTGELFF
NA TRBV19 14 CASSRKQGYYGYTF
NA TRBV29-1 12 CSCTGRGDTQYF
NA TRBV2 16 CASSEEAGPSYNEQFF
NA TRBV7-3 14 CASSPTGANTEAFF
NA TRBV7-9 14 CASSLGQGGYGYTF
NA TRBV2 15 CAIILRGALTDTQYF
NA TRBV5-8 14 CASSFGQVGGAQHF
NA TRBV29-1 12 CSAPGGRNEQFF
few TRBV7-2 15 CASGLGTLSNQPQHF
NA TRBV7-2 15 CASTTAGSSTDTQYF
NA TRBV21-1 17 CASSKVRGGTGPYGYTF
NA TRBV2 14 CASSGGRSSYEQYF
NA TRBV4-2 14 CASSPSTGEAGQFF
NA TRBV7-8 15 CASSLVAGVPYEQYF
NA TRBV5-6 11 CASKSGGTQYF
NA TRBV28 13 CATVSGSPYEQYF
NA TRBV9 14 CASSVGRAGNTIYF
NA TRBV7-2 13 CASSFSLGSPLHF
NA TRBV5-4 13 CASSFMDGGEQYF
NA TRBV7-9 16 CSSILAGGPDTGELFF
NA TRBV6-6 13 CASLNFVSYEQYF
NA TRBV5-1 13 CASSSPGTDTQYF
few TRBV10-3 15 CAISESGTGQQPQHF
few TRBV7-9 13 CASSLSLGGEQFF
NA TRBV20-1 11 CSAGVGETQYF
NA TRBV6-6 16 CASSYSPGTGGHEQYF
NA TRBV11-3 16 CASSSRGGAVTETQYF
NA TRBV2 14 CASRGQISGNTIYF
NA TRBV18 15 CASSPGLAGADTQYF
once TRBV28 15 CASSSRDSYQETQYF
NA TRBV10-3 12 CATRDRVNEQYF
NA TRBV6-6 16 CASSYSLSGLTDTQYF
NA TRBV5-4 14 CASSLAGGPYEQYF
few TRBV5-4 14 CASSLVGSLYGYTF
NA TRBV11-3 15 CASSVLRGATDTQYF
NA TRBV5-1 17 CASSPSSTGTGNYEQYF
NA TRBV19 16 CASSSLSGSLDNEQFF
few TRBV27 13 CASRTGGGDGYTF
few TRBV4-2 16 CASSQDMTGHNRPQHF
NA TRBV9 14 CASSANVVGDEQYF
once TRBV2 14 CASTPGVGEGGYTF
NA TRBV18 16 CASSPIEYVTTDTQYF
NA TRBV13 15 CASSLRGRPTGELFF
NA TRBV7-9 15 CSSSFETSRDYEQYF
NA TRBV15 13 CATSRDRVYEQYF
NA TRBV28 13 CASSLGRGSEAFF
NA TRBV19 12 CASSIYPDTQYF
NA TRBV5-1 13 CASSIQQGETQYF
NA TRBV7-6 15 CASSSLTGGRYEQYF
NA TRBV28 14 CASSLRTGIQPQHF